This is a list of T cell receptor beta chains from one sample in a study of identical twins. TCRdb itself ran the 5' RACE reads through MiXCR, one entry per CDR3 protein. This sample has about 530,000 distinct CDR3 sequences; about a fifth occur once, and the top ten carry 0.48%. These same records also appear under a second study, on yellow fever vaccine responses in identical twins.

Material: CD4+ T cells sorted from blood. These receptors came from a young woman in good health. Both conserved end residues are part of each CDR3. D genes are given only for firm matches. Clone size, where shown, is once, few, many, or a class for clones that have expanded.

V: TRBV6-1
size: -
J: TRBJ2-2
length: 14
D: -
DNA: TGTGCCAGCACCGAACCGGAGGGCACCGGGGAGCTGTTTTTT
CDR3: CASTEPEGTGELFF

V: TRBV29-1
size: -
J: TRBJ2-7
length: 15
D: TRBD1
DNA: TGCAGCGTTGAAGATCTGACAGGGTTCGGGTACGAGCAGTACTTC
CDR3: CSVEDLTGFGYEQYF

V: TRBV27
size: -
J: TRBJ2-2
length: 14
D: TRBD2
DNA: TGTGCCAGCAGGGAAGCGGGAGTCGCCGGGGAGCTGTTTTTT
CDR3: CASREAGVAGELFF

V: TRBV12-3/TRBV12-4
size: few
J: TRBJ2-5
length: 12
D: -
DNA: TGTGCCAGCAGTATCTTTCAAGAGACCCAGTACTTC
CDR3: CASSIFQETQYF

V: TRBV10-3
size: -
J: TRBJ2-5
length: 15
D: TRBD1
DNA: TGTGCCATCAGTGAGTCGGGGACAGCCAAAGAGACCCAGTACTTC
CDR3: CAISESGTAKETQYF

V: TRBV6-1
size: -
J: TRBJ1-2
length: 11
D: TRBD1
DNA: TGTGCCAGCAAAGGACAGGTTGGCTACACCTTC
CDR3: CASKGQVGYTF

V: TRBV29-1
size: -
J: TRBJ1-2
length: 13
D: TRBD1
DNA: TGCAGCGTTGGGGACAGGGGCGGAAATGGCTACACCTTC
CDR3: CSVGDRGGNGYTF

V: TRBV12-3/TRBV12-4
size: many
J: TRBJ2-2
length: 15
D: -
DNA: TGTGCCAGCAGTTCCCGCAGGCTTGACACCGGGGAGCTGTTTTTT
CDR3: CASSSRRLDTGELFF

V: TRBV18
size: -
J: TRBJ2-5
length: 13
D: -
DNA: TGTGCCAGCTCAGGAGGTGCACAGGGGACCCAGTACTTC
CDR3: CASSGGAQGTQYF

V: TRBV11-3
size: -
J: TRBJ1-4
length: 12
D: -
DNA: TGTGCCAGCAGCCACCGAGGTGAAAAACTGTTTTTT
CDR3: CASSHRGEKLFF

V: TRBV5-1
size: few
J: TRBJ1-1
length: 13
D: -
DNA: TGCGCCAGCAGCTTTGACGCCGTCGCTGAAGCTTTCTTT
CDR3: CASSFDAVAEAFF

V: TRBV15
size: -
J: TRBJ2-2
length: 14
D: -
DNA: TGTGCCACCAAAGGACAGTATAATACCGGGGAGCTGTTTTTT
CDR3: CATKGQYNTGELFF

V: TRBV5-1
size: few
J: TRBJ1-1
length: 15
D: -
DNA: TGCGCCAGCAGCTTGCGGGAAGGAGGGGGGCAGGAAGCTTTCTTT
CDR3: CASSLREGGGQEAFF

V: TRBV14
size: few
J: TRBJ2-3
length: 15
D: TRBD2
DNA: TGTGCCAGCAGCCAAGCCTCGGGGGGGCCTAATACGCAGTATTTT
CDR3: CASSQASGGPNTQYF

V: TRBV20-1
size: -
J: TRBJ2-2
length: 14
D: TRBD1
DNA: TGCAGTGCGGTCAAACAGGGGGCGGCCGGGGAGCTGTTTTTT
CDR3: CSAVKQGAAGELFF

V: TRBV5-1
size: few
J: TRBJ2-7
length: 14
D: TRBD2
DNA: TGCGCCAGCAGCTTGGGTGTTAGCGGGGGCGAGCAGTACTTC
CDR3: CASSLGVSGGEQYF

V: TRBV6-2/TRBV6-3
size: -
J: TRBJ1-1
length: 14
D: -
DNA: TGTGCCAGCAGACCCGACCCTAGGGGGACTGAAGCTTTCTTT
CDR3: CASRPDPRGTEAFF

V: TRBV5-1
size: few
J: TRBJ2-2
length: 13
D: -
DNA: TGCGCCAGCAGCTTGGAGGGCTCCGGGGAGCTGTTTTTT
CDR3: CASSLEGSGELFF

V: TRBV20-1
size: few
J: TRBJ2-2
length: 13
D: -
DNA: TGCAGTGCTAGACGGCGCGGGACCGGGGAGCTGTTTTTT
CDR3: CSARRRGTGELFF

V: TRBV15
size: -
J: TRBJ2-7
length: 13
D: -
DNA: TGTGCCACCAGCAGAGATACGCCGTACGAGCAGTACTTC
CDR3: CATSRDTPYEQYF

V: TRBV18
size: few
J: TRBJ1-1
length: 12
D: TRBD1
DNA: TGTGCCAGCTCACGACAGGGAACTGAAGCTTTCTTT
CDR3: CASSRQGTEAFF

V: TRBV3-1
size: few
J: TRBJ1-5
length: 15
D: TRBD1
DNA: TGTGCCAGCAGCATGGGACAGGGGTTCGGTCAGCCCCAGCATTTT
CDR3: CASSMGQGFGQPQHF